A selection of T cell receptor beta chains follows, all from one sample in a study of T-cell reconstitution after alpha-beta-depleted transplantation in children. In TCRdb, the PCR reads were re-called with MiXCR into one record per CDR3 protein. This table has 200,000 to 250,000 distinct CDR3 sequences, roughly a quarter appearing once. The specimen was PBMCs, mostly from graft donor cells, collected 360 days after TCRalphabeta/CD19-depleted stem cell transplant. The receptors were sampled from a female patient aged 2 to 10 who had a stem cell transplant for congenital amegakaryocytic thrombocytopenia, so the T cells may come from the graft donor. Each CDR3 is given with its conserved first and last residue. A D gene is named only where the DNA matches it firmly. The size of a clone is reported for some rows only, either as once, few or many, or as a class for expanded clones.

cdr3_nt	cdr3_aa	clone_size	d_call	v_call	j_call
TGTGCCAGCAGCCAGGCAAACCTACTAGCGGGGGGGGGCGGGGAGCTGTTTTTT	CASSQANLLAGGGGELFF	NA	TRBD2	TRBV4-2	TRBJ2-2
TGTGCCAGCAGCCAGAGAAACTCTGGGGCCAACGTCCTGACTTTC	CASSQRNSGANVLTF	NA	NA	TRBV7-8	TRBJ2-6
TGTGCCAGCAGCTTAGCCGACAATGAGCAGTTCTTC	CASSLADNEQFF	NA	NA	TRBV7-6	TRBJ2-1
TGTGCCAGCACCCTCTCCGGGCGCCTCTCCTACGAGCAGTACTTC	CASTLSGRLSYEQYF	many	NA	TRBV12-3/TRBV12-4	TRBJ2-7
TGTGCCAGCAGCAGGACAGGCGGCCAGTACTTC	CASSRTGGQYF	NA	TRBD1	TRBV2	TRBJ2-5
TGTGCCAGCAGCACTCGGGGGGCCTACAATGAGCAGTTCTTC	CASSTRGAYNEQFF	few	TRBD2	TRBV11-3	TRBJ2-1
TGTGCCAGCAGTTTAGCGGGGGGGCATAATGAGCAGTTCTTC	CASSLAGGHNEQFF	NA	NA	TRBV12-3/TRBV12-4	TRBJ2-1
TGTGCCAGCAGCCAAGTGGGGGGGAGCACAGATACGCAGTATTTT	CASSQVGGSTDTQYF	few	TRBD2	TRBV3-1	TRBJ2-3
TGCAGTGGGGTAGCCAAAAACATTCAGTACTTC	CSGVAKNIQYF	few	NA	TRBV20-1	TRBJ2-4
TGTGCCAGCAGTTCCGACGGCCCCAGTCTGTTTTTT	CASSSDGPSLFF	NA	NA	TRBV12-3/TRBV12-4	TRBJ1-4
TGTGCCAGCAGCTTAGTAGGGACATACAAAGAGACCCAGTACTTC	CASSLVGTYKETQYF	NA	NA	TRBV7-6	TRBJ2-5
TGTGCCACGCGCGGAGGGGTCGAGCAGTACTTC	CATRGGVEQYF	NA	NA	TRBV10-3	TRBJ2-7
TGTGCCAGCAGTTTCATATTAAATTCCTACGAGCAGTACTTC	CASSFILNSYEQYF	NA	NA	TRBV12-3/TRBV12-4	TRBJ2-7
TGTGCCAGCAGCCGTGGTTTTGGGTCCTACGAGCAGTACTTC	CASSRGFGSYEQYF	NA	NA	TRBV3-1	TRBJ2-7
TGTGCCATCAGACCCGGGACAGGGACCTCCTACGAGCAGTACTTC	CAIRPGTGTSYEQYF	few	TRBD1	TRBV10-3	TRBJ2-7
TGTGCCAGCAGCCAAGATTTTTCAGGACCCGCCAACTATGGCTACACCTTC	CASSQDFSGPANYGYTF	NA	NA	TRBV4-2	TRBJ1-2
TGTGCCAGCAGCTTATCTCATTACAATGAGCAGTTCTTC	CASSLSHYNEQFF	NA	NA	TRBV11-2	TRBJ2-1
TGTGCCAGCAGTTTATGGGCAGCTACTAACACTGAAGCTTTCTTT	CASSLWAATNTEAFF	few	NA	TRBV28	TRBJ1-1
TGTGCCACCAGCGGATACCACACCGGGGAGCTGTTTTTT	CATSGYHTGELFF	NA	NA	TRBV15	TRBJ2-2
TGTGCCAGCAGTTTAGCCCAGCGGGGGAGGGGGGATACGCAGTATTTT	CASSLAQRGRGDTQYF	few	TRBD2	TRBV12-3/TRBV12-4	TRBJ2-3
TGCAGTGCTAGCCGCAGGGTGGACACTGAAGCTTTCTTT	CSASRRVDTEAFF	NA	NA	TRBV20-1	TRBJ1-1
TGCGCCAGCAGCGCCTCAGGAGGCGGACTAGCGGGAGGGACTAGCACAGATACGCAGTATTTT	CASSASGGGLAGGTSTDTQYF	few	TRBD2	TRBV4-1	TRBJ2-3
TGTGCCAGCAGTGTGAATATGAGGTATCAGCCCCAGCATTTT	CASSVNMRYQPQHF	NA	NA	TRBV2	TRBJ1-5
TGTGCCAGCAGTCAACAGTCCAATCAGCCCCAGCATTTT	CASSQQSNQPQHF	NA	NA	TRBV6-2/TRBV6-3	TRBJ1-5
TGTGCCAGCAGAGGGGGGGGCCGAGCGCAGTACTTC	CASRGGGRAQYF	NA	NA	TRBV25-1	TRBJ2-7
TGTGCCAGCAGCCACCCGACGGCGTTAGTAAGAAACACCATATATTTT	CASSHPTALVRNTIYF	NA	NA	TRBV14	TRBJ1-3
TGCGCCAGCAGCTCTCTAGCGGGGGGGCCAGATACGCAGTATTTT	CASSSLAGGPDTQYF	few	TRBD2	TRBV5-1	TRBJ2-3
TGTGCCAGCAGCCAAGGGAAGCCTAAGGATGGCAATCAGCCCCAGCATTTT	CASSQGKPKDGNQPQHF	NA	NA	TRBV4-2	TRBJ1-5
TGCGCCAGCAGCTTAGGACGGGGGTCCACTGAAGCTTTCTTT	CASSLGRGSTEAFF	NA	NA	TRBV5-1	TRBJ1-1
TGTGCCAGCAGTTTAGGCCGTCGCAGGGACGAGCAGTACTTC	CASSLGRRRDEQYF	few	NA	TRBV12-3/TRBV12-4	TRBJ2-7
TGTGCCAGCAGTTACCCCGAGGGAGGGCAGGAGACCCAGTACTTC	CASSYPEGGQETQYF	NA	TRBD2	TRBV6-5	TRBJ2-5
TGCGCCAGCAGCTCTTCGGGTTTGGCAGATACGCAGTATTTT	CASSSSGLADTQYF	NA	NA	TRBV5-1	TRBJ2-3
TGTGCCAGCGGGATGCCCCTCCACTTT	CASGMPLHF	NA	NA	TRBV27	TRBJ1-6
TGTGCCATCAGTGACACAGGGTCGAACACCGGGGAGCTGTTTTTT	CAISDTGSNTGELFF	NA	NA	TRBV10-3	TRBJ2-2
TGTGCCAGCAGCCAAGCCCCGCCCCGAGCTACTGAAGCTTTCTTT	CASSQAPPRATEAFF	NA	NA	TRBV4-2	TRBJ1-1
TGTGCCACCAGTGACAACGGACGGAATGAGCAGTTCTTC	CATSDNGRNEQFF	few	NA	TRBV24-1	TRBJ2-1
TGTGCCAGCAGCCAAATATCCGGGGCCAACGTCCTGACTTTC	CASSQISGANVLTF	NA	NA	TRBV6-2/TRBV6-3	TRBJ2-6
TGTGCCAGCAGTCCCCCGGGGAGTTACGAGCAGTACTTC	CASSPPGSYEQYF	many	NA	TRBV28	TRBJ2-7
TGCGCCAGCAGGACAGGGGACACCGGGGAGCTGTTTTTT	CASRTGDTGELFF	NA	TRBD1	TRBV10-1	TRBJ2-2
TGCGCCAGCAGCTTGGAGGGGACAAGGAATTCACCCCTCCACTTT	CASSLEGTRNSPLHF	few	NA	TRBV5-1	TRBJ1-6
TGTGCCAGCAGCTTAGGTCTCAATGAGGAGTTCTTC	CASSLGLNEEFF	NA	NA	TRBV7-9	TRBJ2-1
TGTGCCAGCAGCCAAGAAATACAGATCATCTACGAGCAGTACTTC	CASSQEIQIIYEQYF	few	NA	TRBV3-1	TRBJ2-7
TGTGCCAGCAGCTTAGATGTTCCGGCAGGGGGTCCGGCCCAGCATTTT	CASSLDVPAGGPAQHF	many	TRBD1	TRBV7-9	TRBJ1-5
TGTGCCAGCAGTCCACGGCAGGGGAACTCCTACGAGCAGTACTTC	CASSPRQGNSYEQYF	NA	NA	TRBV12-3/TRBV12-4	TRBJ2-7
TGTGCCAGCAGTTTAACGCCAATTTATAGCAATCAGCCCCAGCATTTT	CASSLTPIYSNQPQHF	NA	NA	TRBV12-3/TRBV12-4	TRBJ1-5